Listed here are 14 T cell receptor beta chains from one sample, sequenced in a study of blood T cell repertoires in COVID-19. Clones were sequenced by immunoSEQ multiplex PCR, and TCRdb holds only the in-frame ones, with some missing. The sample records tens of thousands of clones, around 87% being singletons. Sequencing input: peripheral blood. The receptors were sampled from a man aged 55 to 70 with active or convalescent COVID-19.

The chain has TRBV28 and TRBJ1-4; 8 nucleotides agree with TRBD1. Germline-derived CDR1 and CDR2 are MDHEN and SYDVKM. The J segment lost 7 bases and the V segment lost 2 bases, leaving 9 bases of the junction unmatched. CDR3 length: 16 residues. CDR3 residues: CASSLGERTGFEKLFF. In DNA, the CDR3 is TGTGCCAGCAGTTTAGGGGAACGGACAGGGTTTGAAAAACTGTTTTTT.

This clone was recorded a few times. The chain employs TRBV19 and TRBJ2-7; the match to TRBD2 covers 8 bases. This CDR3 spans 14 amino acids. V trimming: 6 bases; J trimming: 3 bases; junction bases outside the gene matches: 7. Germline V CDR1 and CDR2: LNHDA, SQIVND (reference sequence). DNA for the CDR3: TGTGCCAGTAGGGATAGCGGGGTCCTCTACGAGCAGTACTTC. As protein: CASRDSGVLYEQYF.

The chain carries TRBV28 and TRBJ2-3, with D possibly being TRBD2 (5 bases). V lost 1 base, J lost 2 bases, and 16 bases lay in between. This CDR3 is 17 amino acids long. The germline gives CDR1 MDHEN, CDR2 SYDVKM. CDR3 in DNA: TGTGCCAGCAGTTTATCGGTTAGAGGGCGGTTCACAGATACGCAGTATTTT. It specifies CASSLSVRGRFTDTQYF. Full variable domain (missing parts from reference TRBV28 and TRBJ2-3): DVKVTQSSRYLVKRTGEKVFLECVQDMDHENMFWYRQDPGLGLRLIYFSYDVKMKEKGDIPEGYSVSREKKERFSLILESASTNQTSMYLCASSLSVRGRFTDTQYFGPGTRLTVL.

This rearrangement joins TRBV2 to TRBJ1-6; weak D call: TRBD1 (5 bases). Germline V gives CDR1 SNHLY, CDR2 FYNNEI. The CDR3 loop spans 13 amino acids. Trimming took 3 bases from V and 7 from J, leaving 7 bases between them. The CDR3 sequence: CASSDGGNSPLHF. The DNA of the CDR3 is TGTGCCAGCAGTGATGGGGGGAATTCACCCCTCCACTTT.

The rearrangement joins TRBV7-6 to TRBJ1-4; possible D gene TRBD1, 6 bases. Germline V gene sequence: CDR1 SGHVS, CDR2 FNYEAQ. This CDR3 spans 15 amino acids. V was cut by 4 bases and J by 8 bases, with 17 bases left in between. The CDR3 loop reads CASSSTGMVKEKLFF. The CDR3 DNA is TGTGCCAGCAGCTCAACAGGGATGGTGAAAGAAAAACTGTTTTTT.

This rearrangement joins TRBV6-4 to TRBJ1-4; 10 nucleotides match TRBD1. J gave up 5 bases and V 4 bases, and 4 bases lay outside the gene matches. Germline V CDR1 and CDR2: MRHNA, SNTAGT. This CDR3 region has 15 residues. CDR3 protein: CASSAGTGENEKLFF. In nucleotides, the CDR3 is TGTGCCAGCAGTGCCGGGACAGGGGAAAATGAAAAACTGTTTTTT.

The sample holds one count of this clone. V gene TRBV10-1 combines with J gene TRBJ1-4; 8 bases line up with TRBD1. V dropped 3 bases and J dropped 6; count of bases not matched to a gene: 3. Germline loops: CDR1 WNHNN, CDR2 SYGVQD (reference sequence). The CDR3 length is 14 residues. The CDR3 coding sequence is TGCGCCAGCAGTGACCCGACAGGGGATGAAAAACTGTTTTTT. Its translation: CASSDPTGDEKLFF.

The CDR3 region has the DNA TGTGCCAGCTCACCAGTCGGACAGGATGGGTATGGCTACACCTTC. Protein sequence: CASSPVGQDGYGYTF. The chain links TRBV18 to TRBJ1-2, with 7 positions matching TRBD1. In germline, CDR1 is KGHSH, CDR2 LQKENI. The CDR3 covers 15 residues. The ends lost 2 bases at V and 5 bases at J; junction bases unmatched: 8.

J is TRBJ1-4 and V is TRBV11-2, with D maybe TRBD1 (5 bases). This CDR3 is built from 18 residues. CDR1 and CDR2 from the germline V gene are SGHAT and FQNNGV. Trimming took off 3 bases at V and 2 bases at J, with 19 bases between the two ends. The chain's CDR3 is CASSFRGRGRATNEKLFF. In DNA form, the CDR3 reads TGTGCCAGCAGCTTTAGAGGGCGGGGCCGTGCGACTAATGAAAAACTGTTTTTT.

The chain uses TRBV29-1 and TRBJ2-6; D might be TRBD1 (6 bases). V gave up 6 bases and J gave up 0 bases, with 9 bases separating them. The CDR3 is 14 residues long. Per the germline V gene, CDR1 is SQVTM and CDR2 is ANQGSEA. Here the CDR3 reads CSVQGGSGANVLTF. In nucleotides, the CDR3 is TGCAGCGTACAAGGGGGCTCTGGGGCCAACGTCCTGACTTTC.

This sequence joins TRBV7-6 and TRBJ2-2; 13 bases are shared with TRBD2. The CDR3 sequence is 17 residues long. V lost 3 bases, J lost 5 bases, and 6 bases stayed unmatched. CDR1 SGHVS and CDR2 FNYEAQ come from the germline V gene. The DNA of the CDR3 is TGTGCCAGCAGCTTTACCCCGGGACTAGCGGGAACCGGGGAGCTGTTTTTT. Its protein product is CASSFTPGLAGTGELFF.

The chain joins TRBV3-1 (or the pseudogene TRBV3-2) to TRBJ2-5; possibly TRBD1 for D (5 bases). V shed 1 base and J shed 4 bases, with 13 bases lying between them. Germline CDR1 LGHDT, CDR2 YNNKEL (reference sequence). The CDR3 contains 15 residues. DNA of the CDR3: TGTGCCAGCAGCCAAGTAAGACAGAATTCAGAGACCCAGTACTTC. Amino acid sequence: CASSQVRQNSETQYF.

DNA of the CDR3: TGTGCCAGCAGCCCCAATTGGCAGGGGGCCCCAGGAGCGGAAGCTTTCTTT. As protein: CASSPNWQGAPGAEAFF. V gene TRBV11-2 combines with J gene TRBJ1-1; 8 bases map to TRBD1. The CDR3 contains 17 residues. V shed 5 bases and J 8 bases; nucleotides not matched to a gene: 19. From germline, CDR1 is SGHAT and CDR2 FQNNGV. Full variable domain (missing parts from reference TRBV11-2 and TRBJ1-1): EAGVAQSPRYKIIEKRQSVAFWCNPISGHATLYWYQQILGQGPKLLIQFQNNGVVDDSQLPKDRFSAERLKGVDSTLKIQPAKLEDSAVYLCASSPNWQGAPGAEAFFGQGTRLTVV.

J is TRBJ2-1 and V is TRBV4-1; 12 bases are shared with TRBD2. V trimming: 4 bases; J trimming: 2 bases; junction bases outside the gene matches: 3. This CDR3 is built from 16 residues. The germline V gene has CDR1 MGHRA and CDR2 YSYEKL. The CDR3 DNA reads as TGCGCCAGCAGCCCTCGACTAGCGGGAGCCTACAATGAGCAGTTCTTC. This translates into CASSPRLAGAYNEQFF.